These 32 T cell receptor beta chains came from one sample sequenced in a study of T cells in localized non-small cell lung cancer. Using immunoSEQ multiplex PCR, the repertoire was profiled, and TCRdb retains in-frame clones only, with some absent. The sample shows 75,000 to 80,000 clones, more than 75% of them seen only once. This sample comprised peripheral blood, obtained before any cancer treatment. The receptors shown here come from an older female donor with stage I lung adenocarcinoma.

The CDR3 bases are TGTGCCAGCAGTTCGGCGGACAGCACCTACGAGCAGTACTTC. Its translation: CASSSADSTYEQYF. The V gene is TRBV28, the J gene TRBJ2-7; a weak D match, TRBD1 (6 bases). The germline CDR1 and CDR2 sequences are MDHEN and SYDVKM. This CDR3 spans 14 amino acids. The germline V and J ends were trimmed by 4 bases and 2 bases, with 12 bases remaining between them. Supplemented by reference TRBV28 and TRBJ2-7, the full variable domain reads DVKVTQSSRYLVKRTGEKVFLECVQDMDHENMFWYRQDPGLGLRLIYFSYDVKMKEKGDIPEGYSVSREKKERFSLILESASTNQTSMYLCASSSADSTYEQYFGPGTRLTVT.

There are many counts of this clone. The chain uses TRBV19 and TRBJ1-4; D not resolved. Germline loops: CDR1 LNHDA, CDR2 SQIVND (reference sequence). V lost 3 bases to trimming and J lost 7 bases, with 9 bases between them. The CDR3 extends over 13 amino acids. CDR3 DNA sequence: TGTGCCAGTAGTATGAGAGATACTGAAAAACTGTTTTTT. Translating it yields CASSMRDTEKLFF.

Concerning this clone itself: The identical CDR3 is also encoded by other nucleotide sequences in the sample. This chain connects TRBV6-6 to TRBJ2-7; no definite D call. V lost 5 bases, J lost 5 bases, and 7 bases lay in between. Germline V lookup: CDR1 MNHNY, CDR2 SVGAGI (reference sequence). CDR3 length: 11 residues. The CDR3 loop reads CASSPNHEQYF. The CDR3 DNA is TGTGCCAGCAGTCCAAACCACGAGCAGTACTTC.

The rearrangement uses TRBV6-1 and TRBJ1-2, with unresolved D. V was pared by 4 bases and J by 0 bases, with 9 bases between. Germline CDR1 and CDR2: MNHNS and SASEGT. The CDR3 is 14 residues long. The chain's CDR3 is CASSVGTANYGYTF. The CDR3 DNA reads TGTGCCAGCAGTGTTGGCACAGCTAACTATGGCTACACCTTC.

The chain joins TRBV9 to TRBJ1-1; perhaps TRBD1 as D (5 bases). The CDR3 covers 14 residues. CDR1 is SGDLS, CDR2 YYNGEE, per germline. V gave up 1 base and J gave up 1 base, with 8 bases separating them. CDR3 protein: CASSVLDKNTEAFF. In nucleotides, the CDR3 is TGTGCCAGCAGCGTACTGGACAAGAACACTGAAGCTTTCTTT.

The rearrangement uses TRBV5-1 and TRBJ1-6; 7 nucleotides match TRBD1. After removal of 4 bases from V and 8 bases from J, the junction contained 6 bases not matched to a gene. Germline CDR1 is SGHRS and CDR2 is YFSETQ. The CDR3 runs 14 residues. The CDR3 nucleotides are TGCGCCAGCAGCCAGACAGGGTTGGATTCACCCCTCCACTTT. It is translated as CASSQTGLDSPLHF.

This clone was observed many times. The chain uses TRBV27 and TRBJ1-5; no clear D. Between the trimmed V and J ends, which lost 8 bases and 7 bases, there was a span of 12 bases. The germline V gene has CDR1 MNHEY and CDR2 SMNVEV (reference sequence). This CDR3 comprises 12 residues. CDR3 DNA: TGTGCCAGCGCATCAGGAAGCCAGCCCCAGCATTTT. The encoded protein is CASASGSQPQHF.

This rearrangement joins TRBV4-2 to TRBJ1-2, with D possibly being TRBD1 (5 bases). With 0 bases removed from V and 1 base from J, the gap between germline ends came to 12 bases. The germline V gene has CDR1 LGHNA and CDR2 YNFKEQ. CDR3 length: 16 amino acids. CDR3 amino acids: CASSQDRQGLNYGYTF. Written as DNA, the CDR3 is TGTGCCAGCAGCCAAGATCGCCAGGGCCTTAACTATGGCTACACCTTC.

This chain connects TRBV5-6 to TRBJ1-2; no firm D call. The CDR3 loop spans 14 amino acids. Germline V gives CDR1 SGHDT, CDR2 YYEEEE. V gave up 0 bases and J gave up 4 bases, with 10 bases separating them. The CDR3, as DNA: TGTGCCAGCAGCTTGGGTTCTGGGTCCTATGGCTACACCTTC. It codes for CASSLGSGSYGYTF.

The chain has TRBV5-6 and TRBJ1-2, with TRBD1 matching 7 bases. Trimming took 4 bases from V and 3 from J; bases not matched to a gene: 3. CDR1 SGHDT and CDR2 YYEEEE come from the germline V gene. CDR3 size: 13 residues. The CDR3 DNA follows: TGTGCCAGCAGCCCAGACAGGGACTATGGCTACACCTTC. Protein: CASSPDRDYGYTF.

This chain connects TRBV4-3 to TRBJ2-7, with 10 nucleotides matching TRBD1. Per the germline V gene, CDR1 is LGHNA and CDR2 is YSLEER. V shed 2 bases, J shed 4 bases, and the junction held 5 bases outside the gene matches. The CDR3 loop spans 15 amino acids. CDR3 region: CASSQKTGGVYEQYF. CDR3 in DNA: TGCGCCAGCAGCCAAAAGACAGGGGGCGTATACGAGCAGTACTTC.

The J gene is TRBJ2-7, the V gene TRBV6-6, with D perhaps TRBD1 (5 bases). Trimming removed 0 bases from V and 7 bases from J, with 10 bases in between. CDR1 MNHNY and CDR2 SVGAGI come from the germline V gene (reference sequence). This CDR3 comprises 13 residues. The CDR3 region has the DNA TGTGCCAGCAGTTACTCAAGGGGCGGAGAGCAGTACTTC. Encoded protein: CASSYSRGGEQYF.

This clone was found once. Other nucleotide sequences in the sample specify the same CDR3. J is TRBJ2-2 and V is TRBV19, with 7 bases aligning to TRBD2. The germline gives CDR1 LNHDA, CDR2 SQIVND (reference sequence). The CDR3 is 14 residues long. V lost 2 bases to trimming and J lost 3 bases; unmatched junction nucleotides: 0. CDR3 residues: CASSILADTGELFF. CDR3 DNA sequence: TGTGCCAGTAGTATACTAGCGGACACCGGGGAGCTGTTTTTT.

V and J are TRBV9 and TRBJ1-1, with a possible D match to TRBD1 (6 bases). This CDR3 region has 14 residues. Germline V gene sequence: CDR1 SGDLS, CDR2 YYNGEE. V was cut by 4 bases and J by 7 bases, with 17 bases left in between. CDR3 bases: TGTGCCAGCAGCCTTAGGCAGGAGGACAGTGAAGCTTTCTTT. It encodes CASSLRQEDSEAFF.

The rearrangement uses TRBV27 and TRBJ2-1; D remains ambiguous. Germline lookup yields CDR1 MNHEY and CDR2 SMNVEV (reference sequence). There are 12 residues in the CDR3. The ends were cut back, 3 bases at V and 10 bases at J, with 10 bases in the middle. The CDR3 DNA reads TGTGCCAGCAGTTTGGGTGTTGGGGAGCAGTTCTTC. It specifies CASSLGVGEQFF.

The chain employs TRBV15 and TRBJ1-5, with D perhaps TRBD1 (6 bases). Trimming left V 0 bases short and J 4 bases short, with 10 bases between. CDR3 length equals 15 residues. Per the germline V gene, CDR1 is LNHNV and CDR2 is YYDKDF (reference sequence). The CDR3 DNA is TGTGCCACCAGCAGAGATTGGGGGGCAAATCAGCCCCAGCATTTT. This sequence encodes CATSRDWGANQPQHF.

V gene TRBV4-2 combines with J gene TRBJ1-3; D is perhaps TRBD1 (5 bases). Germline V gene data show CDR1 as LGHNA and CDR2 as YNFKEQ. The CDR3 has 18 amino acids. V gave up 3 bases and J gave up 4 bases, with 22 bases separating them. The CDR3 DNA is TGTGCCAGCAGCCAGCGTGCGACGTTTTGGACACAAGGAAACACCATATATTTT. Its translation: CASSQRATFWTQGNTIYF.

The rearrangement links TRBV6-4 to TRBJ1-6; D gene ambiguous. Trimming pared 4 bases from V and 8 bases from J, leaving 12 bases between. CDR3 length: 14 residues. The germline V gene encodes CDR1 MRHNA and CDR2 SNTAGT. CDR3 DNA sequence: TGTGCCAGCAGTGCGAACGATCTGGATTCACCCCTCCACTTT. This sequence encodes CASSANDLDSPLHF.

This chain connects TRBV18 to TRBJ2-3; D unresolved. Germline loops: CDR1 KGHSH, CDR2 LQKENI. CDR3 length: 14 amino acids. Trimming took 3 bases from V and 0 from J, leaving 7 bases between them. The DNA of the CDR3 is TGTGCCAGCTCACCGAGGTGGAGCACAGATACGCAGTATTTT. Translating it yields CASSPRWSTDTQYF.

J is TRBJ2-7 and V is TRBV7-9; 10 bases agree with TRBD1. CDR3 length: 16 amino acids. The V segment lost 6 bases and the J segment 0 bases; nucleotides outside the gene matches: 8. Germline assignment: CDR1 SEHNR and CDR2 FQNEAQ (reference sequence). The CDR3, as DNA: TGTGCCAGCAGTGGGACAGGGGCGTCACTCTCCTACGAGCAGTACTTC. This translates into CASSGTGASLSYEQYF. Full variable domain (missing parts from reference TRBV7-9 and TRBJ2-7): DTGVSQNPRHKITKRGQNVTFRCDPISEHNRLYWYRQTLGQGPEFLTYFQNEAQLEKSRLLSDRFSAERPKGSFSTLEIQRTEQGDSAMYLCASSGTGASLSYEQYFGPGTRLTVT.

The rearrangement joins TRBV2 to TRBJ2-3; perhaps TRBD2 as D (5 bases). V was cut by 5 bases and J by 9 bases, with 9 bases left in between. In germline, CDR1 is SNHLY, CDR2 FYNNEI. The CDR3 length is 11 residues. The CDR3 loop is CASSYGETQYF. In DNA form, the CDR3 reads TGTGCCAGCAGTTACGGGGAAACGCAGTATTTT.

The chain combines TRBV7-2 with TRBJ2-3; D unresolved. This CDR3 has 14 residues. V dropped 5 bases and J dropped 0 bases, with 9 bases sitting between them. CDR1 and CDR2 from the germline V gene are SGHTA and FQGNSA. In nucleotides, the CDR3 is TGTGCCAGCAGCCGAACCGACAGCACAGATACGCAGTATTTT. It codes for CASSRTDSTDTQYF.

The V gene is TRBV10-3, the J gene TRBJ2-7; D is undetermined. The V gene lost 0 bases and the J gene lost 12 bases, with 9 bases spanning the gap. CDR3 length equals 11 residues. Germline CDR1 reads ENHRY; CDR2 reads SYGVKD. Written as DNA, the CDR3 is TGTGCCATCAGTGAGTCCCGGGTTTGGTACTTC. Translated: CAISESRVWYF.

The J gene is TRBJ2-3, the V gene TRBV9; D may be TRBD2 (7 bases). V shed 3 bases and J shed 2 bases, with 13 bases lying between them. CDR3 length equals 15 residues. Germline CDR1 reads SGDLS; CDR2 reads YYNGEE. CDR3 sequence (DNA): TGTGCCAGCAGCGAGGGAGGGGGTCCCACAGATACGCAGTATTTT. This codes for CASSEGGGPTDTQYF.

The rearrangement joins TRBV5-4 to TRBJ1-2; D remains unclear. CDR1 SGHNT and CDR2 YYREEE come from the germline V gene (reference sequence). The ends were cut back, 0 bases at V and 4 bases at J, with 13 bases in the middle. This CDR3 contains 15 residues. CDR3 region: CASSLGTYSTYGYTF. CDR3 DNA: TGTGCCAGCAGCTTGGGGACGTACTCTACCTATGGCTACACCTTC.

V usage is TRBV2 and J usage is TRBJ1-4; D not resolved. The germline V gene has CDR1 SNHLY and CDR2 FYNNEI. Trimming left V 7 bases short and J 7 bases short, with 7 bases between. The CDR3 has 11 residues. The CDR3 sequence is CASKLSEKLFF. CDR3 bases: TGTGCCAGCAAACTATCTGAAAAACTGTTTTTT.

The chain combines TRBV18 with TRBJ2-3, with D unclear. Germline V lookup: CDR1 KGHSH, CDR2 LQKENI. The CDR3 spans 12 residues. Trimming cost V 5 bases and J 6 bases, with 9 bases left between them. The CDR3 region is CASSSARDTQYF. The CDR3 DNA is TGTGCCAGCTCAAGCGCTCGGGATACGCAGTATTTT.

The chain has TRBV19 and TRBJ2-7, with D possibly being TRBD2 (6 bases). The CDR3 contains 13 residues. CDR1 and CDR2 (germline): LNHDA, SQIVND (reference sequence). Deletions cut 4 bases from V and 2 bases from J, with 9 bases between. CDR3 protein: CASSRAGTYEQYF. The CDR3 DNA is TGTGCCAGTAGTAGAGCGGGTACCTACGAGCAGTACTTC.

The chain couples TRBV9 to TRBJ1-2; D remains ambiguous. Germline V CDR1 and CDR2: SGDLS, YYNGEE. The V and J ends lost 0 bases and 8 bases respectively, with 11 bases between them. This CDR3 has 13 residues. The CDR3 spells CASSVGITQGYTF. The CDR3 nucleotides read TGTGCCAGCAGCGTAGGCATAACCCAAGGCTACACCTTC.

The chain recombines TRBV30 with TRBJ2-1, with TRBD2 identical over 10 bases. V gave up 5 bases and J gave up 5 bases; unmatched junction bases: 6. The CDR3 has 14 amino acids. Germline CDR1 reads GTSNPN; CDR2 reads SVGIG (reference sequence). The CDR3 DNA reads TGTGCCTGGTCTCTAGCGGGAGCCCACAATGAGCAGTTCTTC. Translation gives CAWSLAGAHNEQFF.

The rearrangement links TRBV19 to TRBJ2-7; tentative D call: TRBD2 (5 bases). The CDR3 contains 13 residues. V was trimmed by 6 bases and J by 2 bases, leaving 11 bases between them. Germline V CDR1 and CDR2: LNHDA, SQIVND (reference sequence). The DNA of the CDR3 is TGTGCCAGTAGGGCCATCGGGACCTACGAGCAGTACTTC. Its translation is CASRAIGTYEQYF. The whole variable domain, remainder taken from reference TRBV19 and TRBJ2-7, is DGGITQSPKYLFRKEGQNVTLSCEQNLNHDAMYWYRQDPGQGLRLIYYSQIVNDFQKGDIAEGYSVSREKKESFPLTVTSAQKNPTAFYLCASRAIGTYEQYFGPGTRLTVT.

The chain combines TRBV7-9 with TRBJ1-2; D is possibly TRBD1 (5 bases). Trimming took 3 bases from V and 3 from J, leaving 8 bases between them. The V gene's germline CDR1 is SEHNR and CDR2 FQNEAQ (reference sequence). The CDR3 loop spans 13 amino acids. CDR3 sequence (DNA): TGTGCCAGCAGCTTTGGGGGGGACTATGGCTACACCTTC. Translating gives CASSFGGDYGYTF.